These T cell receptor beta chains were read from a single sample in a study of shared T cell receptors in the human thymus. Clones were sequenced by immunoSEQ multiplex PCR, and TCRdb holds only the in-frame ones, with some missing. Of some 760,000 clones in the sample, roughly 85% were seen once. In addition, the sample was reused for a study of human thymus T cells.

Sample: thymocytes. The receptors shown here come from a girl under two years old with a congenital heart defect. CDR3s include the opening cysteine and the closing phenylalanine or tryptophan. Fields, in order: D gene, J gene, clone size, V gene, CDR3 DNA, CDR3 protein. A D gene is named only where the DNA matches it firmly. Not all rows give a size; the values are once, few, many and, for expanded clones, a class.

D: NA
J: TRBJ2-7
size: NA
V: TRBV14
DNA: TGTGCCAGCAGCCCCGGTGGGGAGGTCAACGAGCAGTACTTC
CDR3: CASSPGGEVNEQYF

D: TRBD1
J: TRBJ1-5
size: NA
V: TRBV10-2
DNA: TGCGCCAGCAGTGACGGAAGGACAGGGCTCAGGGTAAGCAATCAGCCCCAGCATTTT
CDR3: CASSDGRTGLRVSNQPQHF

D: NA
J: TRBJ2-7
size: NA
V: TRBV18
DNA: TGTGCCAGCTCACCAGGAGGGGCGCAGTACTTC
CDR3: CASSPGGAQYF

D: TRBD1
J: TRBJ2-5
size: NA
V: TRBV7-4
DNA: TGTGCCAGCAGCCTAACCCTACAGGGGTTCGGGGACGAAGAGACCCAGTACTTC
CDR3: CASSLTLQGFGDEETQYF

D: NA
J: TRBJ2-3
size: NA
V: TRBV30
DNA: TGTGCCTGGAGCATTCGGGTGCCGGGTATAGATACGCAGTATTTT
CDR3: CAWSIRVPGIDTQYF

D: NA
J: TRBJ2-7
size: NA
V: TRBV10-3
DNA: TGTGCCATCAAAACACGCTACGAGCAGTACTTC
CDR3: CAIKTRYEQYF

D: TRBD2
J: TRBJ2-5
size: NA
V: TRBV29-1
DNA: TGCAGCGTTGAGGCTAGCGGGGGGGCACGAGAGACCCAGTACTTC
CDR3: CSVEASGGARETQYF

D: NA
J: TRBJ2-2
size: once
V: TRBV4-1
DNA: TGCGCCAGCAGCCACCCCTTGCACTGGAACACCGGGGAGCTGTTTTTT
CDR3: CASSHPLHWNTGELFF

D: TRBD2
J: TRBJ2-1
size: NA
V: TRBV27
DNA: TGTGCCAGCAGTTTATGGGACTATCCATTCAATGAGCAGTTCTTC
CDR3: CASSLWDYPFNEQFF

D: NA
J: TRBJ2-4
size: once
V: TRBV9
DNA: TGTGCCAGCAGCCCCCGAGGGAGAACTCAAGGAGAAAACATTCAGTACTTC
CDR3: CASSPRGRTQGENIQYF

D: NA
J: TRBJ2-7
size: NA
V: TRBV5-1
DNA: TGCGCCAGCAGCTTGGGGGCTGGGTTAGCCTACGAGCAGTACTTC
CDR3: CASSLGAGLAYEQYF

D: NA
J: TRBJ1-2
size: once
V: TRBV19
DNA: TGTGCCAGTAGTATAGGCCGTCGACTTAACGATAACTATGGCTACACCTTC
CDR3: CASSIGRRLNDNYGYTF

D: NA
J: TRBJ1-2
size: NA
V: TRBV10-2
DNA: TGCGCCAGCAGTGAGTCCAGGGCTCCCTATGGCTACACCTTC
CDR3: CASSESRAPYGYTF

D: NA
J: TRBJ2-1
size: NA
V: TRBV11-2
DNA: TGTGCCAGCAGCTTAGTCCGGGACATTACGTTCTATGAGCAGTTCTTC
CDR3: CASSLVRDITFYEQFF

D: TRBD1
J: TRBJ1-1
size: NA
V: TRBV4-1
DNA: TGCGCCAGCAGCCAGTCGAGCGGGACAGGGGACACTGAAGCTTTCTTT
CDR3: CASSQSSGTGDTEAFF

D: NA
J: TRBJ2-2
size: NA
V: TRBV5-1
DNA: TGCGCCAGCAGCTTGGAGGGGTACCGGTACACCGGGGAGCTGTTTTTT
CDR3: CASSLEGYRYTGELFF

D: TRBD1
J: TRBJ1-2
size: NA
V: TRBV5-1
DNA: TGCGCCAGCAGCGAGGGACAGGGTATCGGCTACACCTTC
CDR3: CASSEGQGIGYTF

D: NA
J: TRBJ1-5
size: NA
V: TRBV28
DNA: TGTGCCAGCAGTTTGCCTCCTCCTCGGGGGGCGATTCAGCCCCAGCATTTT
CDR3: CASSLPPPRGAIQPQHF

D: NA
J: TRBJ2-3
size: NA
V: TRBV10-3
DNA: TGTGCCATCAGTGAGTGGCACAGGGTGGGCACAGATACGCAGTATTTT
CDR3: CAISEWHRVGTDTQYF

D: TRBD2
J: TRBJ2-1
size: once
V: TRBV6-1
DNA: TGTGCCAGCAGTGATCCATTAGCGGGGGGGCCTCGAAATGAGCAGTTCTTC
CDR3: CASSDPLAGGPRNEQFF

D: NA
J: TRBJ1-2
size: few
V: TRBV6-5
DNA: TGTGCCAGCAGATCCGAGGGAGGGGGGGACTATGGCTACACCTTC
CDR3: CASRSEGGGDYGYTF